This T cell receptor (beta chain) stems from a study of long-term antiretroviral therapy in people with HIV. Germline lookup yields CDR1 LNHNV and CDR2 YYDKDF (reference sequence). The CDR3 runs to 15 residues. The V gene lost 0 bases and the J gene lost 4 bases, with 10 bases spanning the gap. They ran version v3.0 of the immunoSEQ assay at survey level. Profiled with immunoSEQ multiplex PCR; TCRdb holds only in-frame clones, not every one. The data hold 20,000 to 25,000 clones, with around 77% observed a single time. This clone was seen only once. The sample here was unsorted PBMCs, taken around 1.8 years before starting antiretroviral therapy. The V call is TRBV15, the J call TRBJ1-5, with a possible D match to TRBD1 (5 bases). The receptor was isolated from a woman in her forties with HIV. The CDR3 bases are TGTGCCACCAGCAGAGATGGCAGGGAAAATCAGCCCCAGCATTTT. This translates into CATSRDGRENQPQHF.